This TCR beta chain was profiled in a study of T cell responses to AZD1222 COVID-19 vaccine. Findings and caveats of the study: At baseline, seropositivity was found in only a handful of AZD1222 recipients. Among the donors, most were white British and more were female, and clonal diversity was possibly underestimated.

The CDR3 is made up of 15 amino acids. Germline loops: CDR1 SGHNT, CDR2 YYREEE (reference sequence). V dropped 3 bases and J dropped 0; count of bases not matched to a gene: 2. Sequenced by immunoSEQ multiplex PCR; TCRdb stores in-frame clones only, minus some. The data show roughly 120,000 clones, about 90% seen once. Concerning this clone: Its target is not known.

This rearrangement joins TRBV5-4 to TRBJ1-4; 7 bases are shared with TRBD1. This receptor was obtained from an adult who received the AZD1222 COVID-19 vaccine. Specimen: peripheral blood, collected 28 days after the second AZD1222 dose. CDR3 protein: CASSSGGATNEKLFF. CDR3 bases: TGTGCCAGCAGCTCAGGGGGTGCAACTAATGAAAAACTGTTTTTT.